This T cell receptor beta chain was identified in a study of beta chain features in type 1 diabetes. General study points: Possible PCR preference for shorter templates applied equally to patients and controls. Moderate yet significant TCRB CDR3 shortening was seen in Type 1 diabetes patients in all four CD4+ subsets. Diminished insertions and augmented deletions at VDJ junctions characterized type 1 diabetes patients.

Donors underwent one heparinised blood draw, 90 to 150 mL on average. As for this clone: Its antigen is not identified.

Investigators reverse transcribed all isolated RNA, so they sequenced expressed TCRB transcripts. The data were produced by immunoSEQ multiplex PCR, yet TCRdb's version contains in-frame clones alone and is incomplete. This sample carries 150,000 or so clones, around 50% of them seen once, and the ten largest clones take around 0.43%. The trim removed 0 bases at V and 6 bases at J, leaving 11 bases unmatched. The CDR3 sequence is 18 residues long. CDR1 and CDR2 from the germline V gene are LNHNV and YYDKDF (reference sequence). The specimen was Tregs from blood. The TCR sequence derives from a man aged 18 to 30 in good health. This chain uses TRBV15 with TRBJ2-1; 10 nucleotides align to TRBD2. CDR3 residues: CATSRDPSGRASINEQFF. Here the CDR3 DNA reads TGTGCCACCAGCAGAGATCCCAGCGGGAGGGCCTCAATCAATGAGCAGTTCTTC.